This TCR beta chain is from a study of response to subunit inactivated influenza vaccine. Overall study findings and caveats: Each seasonal flu vaccination may recruit only limited new T cells, authors suggested.

There are 12 residues in the CDR3. Germline loops: CDR1 DFQATT, CDR2 SNEGSKA (reference sequence). The ends lost 1 base at V and 12 bases at J; junction bases unmatched: 7. One entry per CDR3 protein, called by TCRdb with MiXCR from the RT-PCR reads. The sample lists 700,000 to 800,000 distinct CDR3 sequences, 18% seen once, with about a tenth in the top ten. Remarks on this clonotype: The antigen is unknown.

The sample consisted of PBMCs from blood, taken more than 4 days after vaccination. The source is a man aged 50 or older who received an inactivated influenza vaccine. The V and J genes are TRBV20-1 and TRBJ2-5, with 8 nucleotides matching TRBD2. CDR3 in DNA: TGCAGTGCTAGAGGGACTAGCAGGATGGAGTACTTC. Protein product: CSARGTSRMEYF.